The 20 T cell receptor beta chains presented below share a single source sample, sequenced in a study of CD8 T cells in Susac syndrome. Random hexamers were used to reverse transcribe 0.5 to 1 ug of RNA. Via MiXCR, TCRdb re-called the immunoSEQ multiplex PCR reads, giving one row per CDR3 protein. The data contain some 26,000 distinct CDR3 sequences, less than 95% of them singletons. The sample consisted of CD8+ T cells from PBMCs. The receptors were sampled from a human donor in good health.

The chain employs TRBV5-4 and TRBJ1-5; D call uncertain. V was clipped by 1 base and J by 5 bases, with 7 bases between them. The germline CDR1 and CDR2 sequences are SGHNT and YYREEE (reference sequence). The CDR3 consists of 13 residues. CDR3 in DNA: TGTGCCAGCAGCTTGAACGGGGATCAGCCCCAGCATTTT. This gives the protein CASSLNGDQPQHF.

Here the CDR3 reads CASSPQGTPYSYEQYF. In DNA, the CDR3 is TGTGCCAGCAGTCCACAGGGGACCCCTTACTCCTACGAGCAGTACTTC. V is TRBV6-2 or TRBV6-3 and J is TRBJ2-7, with 7 bases lining up with TRBD1. Germline CDR1 reads MNHEY; CDR2 reads SVGEGT. The CDR3 extends over 16 amino acids. After removal of 5 bases from V and 0 bases from J, the junction contained 10 bases not matched to a gene.

The chain is built from TRBV10-3 and TRBJ1-2, with D uncertain. The V end was cut by 4 bases, the J end by 4 bases, with 10 bases between. Germline-derived CDR1 and CDR2 are ENHRY and SYGVKD. This CDR3 region has 13 residues. In nucleotides, the CDR3 is TGTGCCATCAGTGGCCAGCTGTCCTATGGCTACACCTTC. It translates to CAISGQLSYGYTF.

The chain is built from TRBV20-1 and TRBJ1-2; 7 nucleotides match TRBD1. Germline CDR1 reads DFQATT; CDR2 reads SNEGSKA (reference sequence). J gave up 4 bases and V 6 bases, and 23 bases lay outside the gene matches. CDR3 size: 18 residues. CDR3 DNA: TGCAGTGCCATAAATAGGAGGTCACGACAGGGAATCTCCTATGGCTACACCTTC. Its translation is CSAINRRSRQGISYGYTF.

The chain couples TRBV11-2 to TRBJ2-2, with D uncertain. The V gene lost 0 bases and the J gene lost 10 bases, with 9 bases spanning the gap. From germline, CDR1 is SGHAT and CDR2 FQNNGV. The CDR3 has 13 amino acids. In DNA form, the CDR3 reads TGTGCCAGCAGCTTAGAGGGGAATGAGGAGCTGTTTTTT. Its protein is CASSLEGNEELFF.

The gene calls are TRBV5-4 and TRBJ2-1; TRBD1 matches at 8 bases. In germline, CDR1 is SGHNT, CDR2 YYREEE (reference sequence). V lost 3 bases and J lost 2; bases outside the gene matches: 4. The CDR3 is made up of 15 amino acids. CDR3 in amino acids: CASSSDRAPYNEQFF. Written as DNA, the CDR3 is TGTGCCAGCAGCTCGGACAGGGCCCCCTACAATGAGCAGTTCTTC. The whole variable domain, remainder taken from reference TRBV5-4 and TRBJ2-1, is ETGVTQSPTHLIKTRGQQVTLRCSSQSGHNTVSWYQQALGQGPQFIFQYYREEENGRGNFPPRFSGLQFPNYSSELNVNALELDDSALYLCASSSDRAPYNEQFFGPGTRLTVL.

The J gene is TRBJ1-5, the V gene TRBV23-1; D ambiguous. TRBV23-1 is filed as an ORF, its function uncertain. The V gene lost 6 bases and the J gene lost 3 bases, with 18 bases spanning the gap. This CDR3 is 16 amino acids long. CDR3 in DNA: TGCGCCAGCAGCCCCCCCCGACGATGGGACAATCAGCCCCAGCATTTT. Translated: CASSPPRRWDNQPQHF.

This chain connects TRBV4-3 to TRBJ2-7; 7 bases line up with TRBD1. The CDR3 has 14 residues. V shed 0 bases, J shed 3 bases, and the junction held 2 bases outside the gene matches. Per the germline V gene, CDR1 is LGHNA and CDR2 is YSLEER. The CDR3 sequence: CASSQEGQRYEQYF. The DNA of the CDR3 is TGCGCCAGCAGCCAAGAGGGACAGCGCTACGAGCAGTACTTC.

The chain employs TRBV6-4 and TRBJ2-3; the match to TRBD2 covers 8 bases. The V gene's germline CDR1 is MRHNA and CDR2 SNTAGT. V dropped 2 bases and J dropped 3; count of bases not matched to a gene: 7. This CDR3 contains 16 residues. The CDR3: CASSDDGASGTDTQYF. CDR3 sequence (DNA): TGTGCCAGCAGTGACGATGGGGCTAGCGGGACAGATACGCAGTATTTT.

In its sample, this clonotype was seen once. The V gene is TRBV20-1, the J gene TRBJ1-1, with D perhaps TRBD1 (5 bases). Germline V gene data show CDR1 as DFQATT and CDR2 as SNEGSKA (reference sequence). This CDR3 comprises 12 residues. V was clipped by 5 bases and J by 4 bases, with 11 bases between them. CDR3 loop: CSAGRGSTEAFF. The CDR3 nucleotides read TGCAGTGCTGGGAGGGGAAGCACTGAAGCTTTCTTT.

J is TRBJ2-3 and V is TRBV5-1; D uncertain. This CDR3 has 13 amino acids. V was pared by 0 bases and J by 4 bases, with 6 bases between. Germline CDR1 SGHRS, CDR2 YFSETQ. The CDR3 DNA sequence: TGCGCCAGCAGCTTGGGAATCGCAGATACGCAGTATTTT. Protein product: CASSLGIADTQYF.

The chain has TRBV5-4 and TRBJ2-5; D is undetermined. The germline gives CDR1 SGHNT, CDR2 YYREEE (reference sequence). Deletions cut 0 bases from V and 5 bases from J, with 8 bases between. The CDR3 covers 13 residues. Written as DNA, the CDR3 is TGTGCCAGCAGCTTGGGAGCCACGGAGACCCAGTACTTC. This gives the protein CASSLGATETQYF.

This clonotype was counted once. The J gene is TRBJ1-1, the V gene TRBV10-2; D gene unclear. The CDR3 loop spans 13 amino acids. Looked up from germline, CDR1 is WSHSY and CDR2 is SAAADI. The V gene lost 4 bases and the J gene lost 1 base, with 7 bases spanning the gap. The CDR3 loop reads CASSVTGNTEAFF. The CDR3 region has the DNA TGCGCCAGCAGTGTGACGGGGAACACTGAAGCTTTCTTT.

This chain connects TRBV25-1 to TRBJ1-1, with TRBD1 matching 7 bases. Germline V gene lookup returns CDR1 MGHDK and CDR2 SYGVNS. The CDR3 is made up of 12 amino acids. V lost 6 bases, J lost 4 bases, and 2 bases stayed unmatched. The CDR3 is CASSQGGTEAFF. CDR3 bases: TGTGCCAGCAGCCAGGGGGGCACTGAAGCTTTCTTT.

The V gene is TRBV27, the J gene TRBJ1-4; D is possibly TRBD1 (6 bases). This CDR3 region has 13 residues. V lost 8 bases and J lost 3, with 10 bases in between. The germline V gene encodes CDR1 MNHEY and CDR2 SMNVEV (reference sequence). The CDR3: CASSDSSNEKLFF. In DNA form, the CDR3 reads TGTGCCAGCTCGGACAGTTCTAATGAAAAACTGTTTTTT. Looking up the rest from reference TRBV27 and TRBJ1-4 gives the full variable domain: EAQVTQNPRYLITVTGKKLTVTCSQNMNHEYMSWYRQDPGLGLRQIYYSMNVEVTDKGDVPEGYKVSRKEKRNFPLILESPSPNQTSLYFCASSDSSNEKLFFGSGTQLSVL.

J is TRBJ2-2 and V is TRBV20-1; tentatively, D is TRBD2 (5 bases). V dropped 6 bases and J dropped 2 bases, with 13 bases sitting between them. The CDR3 extends over 14 amino acids. Germline assignment: CDR1 DFQATT and CDR2 SNEGSKA (reference sequence). CDR3 loop: CSAGTGFNTGELFF. CDR3 coding DNA: TGCAGTGCCGGAACGGGGTTTAACACCGGGGAGCTGTTTTTT.

This clonotype was seen a single time. The chain links TRBV12-5 to TRBJ2-1; D gene uncertain. The germline CDR1 and CDR2 sequences are LGHNT and FRNRAP. This CDR3 region has 11 residues. V lost 3 bases and J 10 bases, leaving 7 bases between the germline ends. CDR3 amino acids: CASGFNREQFF. The CDR3 nucleotides are TGTGCTAGTGGTTTTAACAGAGAGCAGTTCTTC.

The V and J genes are TRBV7-9 and TRBJ2-1; D gene ambiguous. CDR1 and CDR2 (germline): SEHNR, FQNEAQ (reference sequence). This CDR3 spans 12 amino acids. V shed 5 bases and J shed 7 bases, with 9 bases lying between them. For the CDR3, the DNA is TGTGCCAGCAGCCGTACTGGAAATGAGCAGTTCTTC. Translated: CASSRTGNEQFF.

V gene TRBV12-3 or TRBV12-4 combines with J gene TRBJ2-7; D possibly uses TRBD1 or TRBD2 (5 bases each). This CDR3 has 15 residues. V was shortened by 6 bases and J by 6 bases, with 21 bases between the two germline ends. The CDR3 DNA follows: TGTGCCAGCAGGTCAACGGGACGGAGCATCGGCGAGCAGTACTTC. The encoded protein is CASRSTGRSIGEQYF.

This clonotype showed up just once. The chain joins TRBV15 to TRBJ2-1; D might be TRBD1 (5 bases). This CDR3 has 13 residues. Trimming shortened V by 0 bases and J by 7 bases, and 7 bases separated the two germline ends. Germline assignment: CDR1 LNHNV and CDR2 YYDKDF (reference sequence). The CDR3 spells CATSRDTGNEQFF. In DNA, the CDR3 is TGTGCCACCAGCAGAGATACAGGTAATGAGCAGTTCTTC. Full variable domain (rest looked up from reference TRBV15 and TRBJ2-1): DAMVIQNPRYQVTQFGKPVTLSCSQTLNHNVMYWYQQKSSQAPKLLFHYYDKDFNNEADTPDNFQSRRPNTSFCFLDIRSPGLGDTAMYLCATSRDTGNEQFFGPGTRLTVL.